This T cell receptor beta chain is drawn from a study of CD8+ T cells in alopecia areata. Overall study: The study gave treated patients oral tofacitinib at 5 to 10 mg twice daily. Study-wide findings and caveats: Persistence in scalp and blood during tofacitinib was observed for many expanded lesional clones.

Regarding this clone: The antigen is undetermined.

Regarding treatment: oral pan-JAK inhibitor, 5-10 mg twice daily. RNA extraction and reverse transcription yielded cDNA as sequencing template. TCRdb keeps only in-frame clones here, not all; method: immunoSEQ multiplex PCR. The sample shows approximately 210,000 clones, more than 55% of them seen only once. V was clipped by 6 bases and J by 0 bases; unmatched bases: 5. Germline values: CDR1 MNHEY, CDR2 SVGAGI. The CDR3 has 15 amino acids. Sequencing was performed on CD4+ T cells sorted from blood, taken around week 44, from a patient treated with tofacitinib. This receptor was obtained from a human donor with alopecia areata. The chain has TRBV6-5 and TRBJ1-5; 7 nucleotides align to TRBD1. The CDR3 sequence is CASRRQGNSNQPQHF. CDR3 DNA sequence: TGTGCCAGCAGACGACAGGGCAATAGCAATCAGCCCCAGCATTTT.